The rows below give T cell receptor beta chains drawn from one sample of a study of blood T cell repertoires in COVID-19. Assay: immunoSEQ multiplex PCR; the TCRdb copy retains only in-frame clones and omits some. The table shows more than 250,000 clones, with about 88% occurring only once. Input material: peripheral blood. The receptors here all came from a man in his late teens or twenties with active or convalescent COVID-19. The conserved cysteine and the conserved F or W are not part of the CDR3 here. The D gene is left open where the match is weak.

d_call	v_call	j_call	cdr3_aa
TRBD2	TRBV18	TRBJ2-2	ATTSGRPYTGELF
TRBD2	TRBV7-8	TRBJ2-7	ASSQGLPVGGNEQY
-	TRBV5-6	TRBJ1-4	ASTGQGRNEKLF
-	TRBV5-1	TRBJ1-5	ARPSGLWQPQH
-	TRBV24-1	TRBJ1-2	AIWDMLYGYT
-	TRBV6-4	TRBJ2-3	ASSEQGTDTQY
TRBD1	TRBV6-5	TRBJ1-2	AGGTGPYGYT
-	TRBV7-2	TRBJ2-1	ASSLDFRGSYNEQF
TRBD1	TRBV25-1	TRBJ1-6	ASSGGTGDSPLH
TRBD1	TRBV30	TRBJ2-3	AWTRGHTDTQY
-	TRBV30	TRBJ1-1	AWTGVDDEAF
-	TRBV5-6	TRBJ1-3	ASSADSSGNTIY
-	TRBV7-3	TRBJ2-3	ASSLEAGAAMDTQY
-	TRBV24-1	TRBJ2-7	ATSGRSDDYYEQY
-	TRBV7-7	TRBJ2-2	ASSLSGSTGELF
-	TRBV3-1/TRBV3-2	TRBJ2-3	ASSQDSERVSTDTQY
-	TRBV5-1	TRBJ2-7	ASSLDRVEQY
-	TRBV10-3	TRBJ1-2	AISGGTTGSRPSNYGYT
TRBD1	TRBV5-6	TRBJ1-2	ASSPDRVGFGYGYT
TRBD2	TRBV9	TRBJ2-3	ASSVGPSGREDTQY
-	TRBV30	TRBJ2-5	AFSKQGETQY
-	TRBV19	TRBJ2-7	ASSIQGGGFYEQY
TRBD2	TRBV29-1	TRBJ2-5	SAPQGGETQY
-	TRBV6-1	TRBJ2-5	ASSAETAGVQY
TRBD2	TRBV2	TRBJ2-5	ASSVGGNFGQETQY
-	TRBV28	TRBJ1-2	ASSFAGADYGYT
TRBD2	TRBV5-6	TRBJ2-1	ASSFAGAGPNEQF
-	TRBV25-1	TRBJ1-1	ASSQGVTEAF
TRBD2	TRBV7-3	TRBJ2-3	ASSLNPGLAGTDTQY
-	TRBV9	TRBJ2-2	ASSEDGRELF
-	TRBV2	TRBJ1-4	ASSGNRVGEKLF
TRBD2	TRBV10-3	TRBJ2-1	AIKRGSYNEQF
TRBD2	TRBV3-1/TRBV3-2	TRBJ2-5	ASSRGGDGETQY
TRBD2	TRBV6-5	TRBJ2-7	ASTGLAGAHEQY
TRBD1	TRBV5-1	TRBJ1-5	ASSTQDRPHQPQH
TRBD1	TRBV6-5	TRBJ1-6	ASSFSGQTPPLH
-	TRBV18	TRBJ2-7	ASSPTGTTTGEQY
-	TRBV2	TRBJ2-5	ASSGRMGTETQY
TRBD2	TRBV5-4	TRBJ2-7	ASSLGLAGGDYEQY
TRBD2	TRBV24-1	TRBJ2-1	ATSVSGGFYNEQF
TRBD2	TRBV14	TRBJ2-7	ASSLGTSASEQY
TRBD1	TRBV7-2	TRBJ2-4	ASSFGPGTGGNIQY
-	TRBV29-1	TRBJ2-7	SVEQGKTGEQY
TRBD1	TRBV29-1	TRBJ1-5	SAGQGDQPQH
TRBD1	TRBV7-9	TRBJ2-7	ASSRGQGHSYEQY
-	TRBV11-2	TRBJ2-7	ASSRTTAYEQY
TRBD1	TRBV2	TRBJ1-2	ASSSRTGAVGYT
-	TRBV10-1	TRBJ1-2	ASSDSGRVTLYGYT
TRBD2	TRBV6-5	TRBJ2-1	ASKTGLASNEQF
TRBD1	TRBV5-1	TRBJ2-2	ASRDRGGLGELF
TRBD2	TRBV9	TRBJ2-1	ASSVGISGGPNEQF
TRBD2	TRBV7-2	TRBJ2-7	ASRPTSGTYEQY
-	TRBV5-1	TRBJ2-7	ASSLSLVQAYEQY
-	TRBV27	TRBJ2-2	ASSYRVNTGELF
TRBD2	TRBV2	TRBJ2-1	ASRGGSYNEQF
-	TRBV7-9	TRBJ2-6	ASSTPDRSPSPSGANVLT
TRBD1	TRBV5-6	TRBJ1-5	ASSFVTGRYLVPQH
-	TRBV19	TRBJ1-1	ASSQMRGLMTEAF
TRBD2	TRBV10-3	TRBJ2-2	AVGLASNTGELF